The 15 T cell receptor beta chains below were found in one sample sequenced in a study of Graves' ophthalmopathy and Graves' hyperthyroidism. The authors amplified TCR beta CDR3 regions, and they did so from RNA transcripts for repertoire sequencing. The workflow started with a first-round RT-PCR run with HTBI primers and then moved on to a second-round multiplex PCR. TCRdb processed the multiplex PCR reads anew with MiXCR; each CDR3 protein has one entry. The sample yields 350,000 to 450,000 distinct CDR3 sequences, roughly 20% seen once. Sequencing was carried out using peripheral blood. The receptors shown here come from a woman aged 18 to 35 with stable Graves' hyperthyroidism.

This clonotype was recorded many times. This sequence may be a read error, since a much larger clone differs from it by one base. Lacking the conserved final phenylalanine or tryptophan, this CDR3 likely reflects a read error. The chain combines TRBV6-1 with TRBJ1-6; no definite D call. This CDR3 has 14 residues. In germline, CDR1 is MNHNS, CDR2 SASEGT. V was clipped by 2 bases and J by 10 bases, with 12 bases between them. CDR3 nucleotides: TGTGCCAGCAGTGAATACTTTTTGCGATCACCCCTCCACATT. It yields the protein CASSEYFLRSPLHI.

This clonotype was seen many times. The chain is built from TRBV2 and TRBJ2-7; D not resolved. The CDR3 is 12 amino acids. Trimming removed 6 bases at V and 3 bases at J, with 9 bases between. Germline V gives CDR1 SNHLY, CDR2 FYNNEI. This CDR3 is CASRPTHYEQYF. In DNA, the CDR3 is TGTGCCAGCAGACCAACCCACTACGAGCAGTACTTC.

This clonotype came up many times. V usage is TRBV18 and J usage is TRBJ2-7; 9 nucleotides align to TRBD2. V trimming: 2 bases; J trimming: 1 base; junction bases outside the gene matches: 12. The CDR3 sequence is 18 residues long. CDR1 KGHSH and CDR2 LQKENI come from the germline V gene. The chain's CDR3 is CASSPVPGSGSSSYEQYF. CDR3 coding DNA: TGTGCCAGCTCACCAGTCCCGGGTAGCGGGAGCAGTTCCTACGAGCAGTACTTC.

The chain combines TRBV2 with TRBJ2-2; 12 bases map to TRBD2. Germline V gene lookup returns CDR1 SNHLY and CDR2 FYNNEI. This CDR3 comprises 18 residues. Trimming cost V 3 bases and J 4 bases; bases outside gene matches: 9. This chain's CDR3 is CASSEIRLAGDLTGELFF. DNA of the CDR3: TGTGCCAGCAGTGAGATTAGACTAGCGGGGGACCTCACCGGGGAGCTGTTTTTT.

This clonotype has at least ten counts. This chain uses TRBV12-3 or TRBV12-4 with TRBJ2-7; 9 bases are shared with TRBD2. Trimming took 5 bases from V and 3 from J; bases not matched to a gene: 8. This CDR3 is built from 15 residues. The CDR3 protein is CASSGSLAGRYEQYF. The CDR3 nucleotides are TGTGCCAGCAGTGGCAGCCTAGCGGGACGCTACGAGCAGTACTTC.

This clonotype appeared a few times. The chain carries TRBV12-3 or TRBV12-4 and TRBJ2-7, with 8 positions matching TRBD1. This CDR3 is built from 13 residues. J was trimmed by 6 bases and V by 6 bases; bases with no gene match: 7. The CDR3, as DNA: TGTGCCAGCAGAGTGGACAGGGTCGGCGAGCAGTACTTC. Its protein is CASRVDRVGEQYF.

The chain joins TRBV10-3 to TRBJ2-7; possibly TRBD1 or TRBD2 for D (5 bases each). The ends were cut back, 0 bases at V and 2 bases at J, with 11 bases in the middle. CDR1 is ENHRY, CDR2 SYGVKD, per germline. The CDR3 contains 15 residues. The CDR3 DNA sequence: TGTGCCATCAGTGAGTCTTGGGGGAAAACCTACGAGCAGTACTTC. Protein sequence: CAISESWGKTYEQYF.

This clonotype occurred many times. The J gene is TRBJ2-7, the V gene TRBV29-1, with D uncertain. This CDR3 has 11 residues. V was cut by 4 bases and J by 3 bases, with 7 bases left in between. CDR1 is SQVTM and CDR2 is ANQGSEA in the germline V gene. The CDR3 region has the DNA TGCAGCGTTGGTGGAGACTACGAGCAGTACTTC. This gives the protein CSVGGDYEQYF.

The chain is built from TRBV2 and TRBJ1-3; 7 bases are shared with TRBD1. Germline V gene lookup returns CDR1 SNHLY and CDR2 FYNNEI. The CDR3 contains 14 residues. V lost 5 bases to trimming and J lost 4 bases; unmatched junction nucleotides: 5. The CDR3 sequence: CASSRQGVGNTIYF. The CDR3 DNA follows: TGTGCCAGCAGTCGACAGGGCGTCGGAAACACCATATATTTT.

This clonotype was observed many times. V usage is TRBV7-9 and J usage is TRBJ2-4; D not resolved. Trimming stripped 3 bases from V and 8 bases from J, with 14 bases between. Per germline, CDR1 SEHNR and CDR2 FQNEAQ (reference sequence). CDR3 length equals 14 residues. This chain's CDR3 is CASSFRVSVDIQYF. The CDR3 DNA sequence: TGTGCCAGCAGCTTTCGGGTGAGCGTGGACATTCAGTACTTC.

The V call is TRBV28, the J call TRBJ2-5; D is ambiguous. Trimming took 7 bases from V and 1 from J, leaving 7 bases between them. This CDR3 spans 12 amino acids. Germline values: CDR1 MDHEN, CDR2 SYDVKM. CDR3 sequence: CASKESQETQYF. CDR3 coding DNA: TGTGCCAGCAAGGAGAGCCAAGAGACCCAGTACTTC.

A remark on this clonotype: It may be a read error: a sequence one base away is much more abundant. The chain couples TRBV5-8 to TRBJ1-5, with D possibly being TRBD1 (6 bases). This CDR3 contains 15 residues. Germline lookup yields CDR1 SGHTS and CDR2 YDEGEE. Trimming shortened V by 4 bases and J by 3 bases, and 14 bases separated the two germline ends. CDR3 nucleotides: TGTGCCAGCAGCCTCGACAGGTTTCACAATCAGCCCCAGCATTTT. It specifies CASSLDRFHNQPQHF.

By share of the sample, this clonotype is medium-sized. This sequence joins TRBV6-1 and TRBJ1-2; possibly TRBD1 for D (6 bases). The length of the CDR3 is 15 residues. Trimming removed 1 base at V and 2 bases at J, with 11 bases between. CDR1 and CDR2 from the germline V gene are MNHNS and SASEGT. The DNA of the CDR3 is TGTGCCAGCAGTGAAGGGACAGTTAGCAACTATGGCTACACCTTC. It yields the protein CASSEGTVSNYGYTF.

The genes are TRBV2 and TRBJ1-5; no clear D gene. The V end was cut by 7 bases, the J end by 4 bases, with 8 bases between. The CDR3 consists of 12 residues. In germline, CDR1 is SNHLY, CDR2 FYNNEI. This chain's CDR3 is CASTSGNQPQHF. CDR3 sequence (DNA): TGTGCCAGCACTTCAGGAAATCAGCCCCAGCATTTT. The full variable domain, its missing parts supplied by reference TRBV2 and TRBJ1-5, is EPEVTQTPSHQVTQMGQEVILRCVPISNHLYFYWYRQILGQKVEFLVSFYNNEISEKSEIFDDQFSVERPDGSNFTLKIRSTKLEDSAMYFCASTSGNQPQHFGDGTRLSIL.

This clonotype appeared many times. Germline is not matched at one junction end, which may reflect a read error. The DNA for the CDR3 is TGTGCCAGCAGTTACTCTGCCGGGTCCCGAAACTTC. Translated, it gives CASSYSAGSRNF. The rearrangement joins TRBV6-2 or TRBV6-3 to TRBJ2-5; D remains ambiguous. Per the germline V gene, CDR1 is MNHEY and CDR2 is SVGEGT. This CDR3 contains 12 residues.